This TCR beta chain originates from a study of blood T cell repertoires in COVID-19. Overall study context: Samples representing acute and convalescent COVID-19 were sourced from the United States, Italy and Spain. Sources were T cells, B-cell-depleted T cells, or PBMCs; the material itself was cDNA or gDNA.

As processed by the authors: Amplification of reference gene primers provided the estimated nucleated cell counts. TCRdb keeps only in-frame clones here, not all; method: immunoSEQ multiplex PCR. The V and J calls and the clone size are those of that table, but D and trimming were determined from the DNA. The table lists 95,000 or so clones, approximately 85% of them singletons. The sample was peripheral blood. This TCR was sampled from a woman older than 75 with active or convalescent COVID-19.

CDR3 region: CASSSEGGRADNEQFF. As DNA, the CDR3 is TGTGCCAGTAGTAGCGAGGGCGGGAGGGCGGACAATGAGCAGTTCTTC. The chain combines TRBV19 with TRBJ2-1; TRBD2 agrees at 9 bases. V was clipped by 4 bases and J by 5 bases; unmatched bases: 9. Germline V gene data show CDR1 as LNHDA and CDR2 as SQIVND (reference sequence). The CDR3 totals 16 residues.